This TCR beta chain was identified during a study of beta chain features in type 1 diabetes. The CDR3 runs 14 residues. The V segment lost 2 bases and the J segment 5 bases; nucleotides outside the gene matches: 7. Germline V gives CDR1 SQVTM, CDR2 ANQGSEA. This clone occurred a few times. Its matching antigen is unknown. Since all of the isolated RNA was reverse transcribed, expressed TCRB transcripts were what got sequenced. Profiled with immunoSEQ multiplex PCR; TCRdb holds only in-frame clones, not every one. Of 150,000 to 200,000 clones in the sample, roughly 59% were seen once. General study points: Moderate yet significant TCRB CDR3 shortening was seen in Type 1 diabetes patients in all four CD4+ subsets.

Sequenced material: naive CD4+ T cells from blood. The chain is built from TRBV29-1 and TRBJ2-7, with 9 bases identical to TRBD1. The TCR originated in a man in his thirties or forties with type 1 diabetes. The CDR3, as DNA: TGCAGCGTTGAAAGCGGACAGGGGCCCGACGAGCAGTACTTC. Translated, it gives CSVESGQGPDEQYF.